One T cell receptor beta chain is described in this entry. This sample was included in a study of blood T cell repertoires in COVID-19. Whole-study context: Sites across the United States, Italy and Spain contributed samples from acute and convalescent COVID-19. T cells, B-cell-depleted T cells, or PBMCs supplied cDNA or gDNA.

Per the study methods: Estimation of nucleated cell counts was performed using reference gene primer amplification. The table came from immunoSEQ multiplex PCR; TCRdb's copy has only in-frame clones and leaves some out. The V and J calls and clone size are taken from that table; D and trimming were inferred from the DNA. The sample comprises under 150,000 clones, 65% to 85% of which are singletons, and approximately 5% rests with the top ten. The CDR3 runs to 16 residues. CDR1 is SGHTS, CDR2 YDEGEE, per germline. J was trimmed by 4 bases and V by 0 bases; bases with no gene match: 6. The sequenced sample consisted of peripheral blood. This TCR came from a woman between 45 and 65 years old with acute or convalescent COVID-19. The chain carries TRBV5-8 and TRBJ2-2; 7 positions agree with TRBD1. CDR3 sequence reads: CASSLGRDSATGELFF. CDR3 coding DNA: TGTGCCAGCAGCTTGGGACGGGACAGCGCCACCGGGGAGCTGTTTTTT. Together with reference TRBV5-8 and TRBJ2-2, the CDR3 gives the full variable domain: EAGVTQSPTHLIKTRGQQATLRCSPISGHTSVYWYQQALGLGLQFLLWYDEGEERNRGNFPPRFSGRQFPNYSSELNVNALELEDSALYLCASSLGRDSATGELFFGEGSRLTVL.